These 13 T cell receptor beta chains came from one sample sequenced in a study of T cell responses to AZD1222 COVID-19 vaccine. Some clones are missing from TCRdb's copy, which holds only in-frame ones; the method was immunoSEQ multiplex PCR. The table includes fewer than 200,000 clones, roughly 94% detected once. This specimen was peripheral blood, taken 28 days after the second AZD1222 dose. Every receptor here comes from an adult who received the AZD1222 COVID-19 vaccine.

This sequence joins TRBV28 and TRBJ1-2; 7 positions match TRBD1. The germline CDR1 and CDR2 sequences are MDHEN and SYDVKM. There are 13 residues in the CDR3. The V and J ends lost 7 bases and 8 bases, in that order; junction bases with no gene match: 10. The CDR3 spells CASTNRGARGYTF. CDR3 nucleotides: TGTGCCAGCACCAACAGGGGAGCTAGGGGCTACACCTTC.

This sequence joins TRBV19 and TRBJ1-1; D uncertain. Trimming cost V 3 bases and J 0 bases, with 11 bases left between them. The CDR3 length is 15 residues. Germline V gives CDR1 LNHDA, CDR2 SQIVND (reference sequence). This CDR3 is CASSMYTELNTEAFF. The DNA of the CDR3 is TGTGCCAGTAGTATGTATACAGAACTGAACACTGAAGCTTTCTTT.

The gene calls are TRBV6-5 and TRBJ2-7, with D perhaps matching TRBD1 (6 bases). The CDR3 covers 14 residues. The V gene lost 7 bases and the J gene lost 3 bases, with 16 bases spanning the gap. In germline, CDR1 is MNHEY, CDR2 SVGAGI. The CDR3 nucleotides read TGTGCCAGCACCATCGGGACATGGAGCTACGAGCAGTACTTC. Residues: CASTIGTWSYEQYF.

V and J are TRBV18 and TRBJ1-2; D unclear. Trimming pared 0 bases from V and 4 bases from J, leaving 9 bases between. The germline gives CDR1 KGHSH, CDR2 LQKENI. The CDR3 contains 14 residues. The CDR3 DNA follows: TGTGCCAGCTCACCACCGTCGTGGGGCTATGGCTACACCTTC. It yields the protein CASSPPSWGYGYTF. The full variable domain, completed using reference TRBV18 and TRBJ1-2, is NAGVMQNPRHLVRRRGQEARLRCSPMKGHSHVYWYRQLPEEGLKFMVYLQKENIIDESGMPKERFSAEFPKEGPSILRIQQVVRGDSAAYFCASSPPSWGYGYTFGSGTRLTVV.

The gene calls are TRBV5-1 and TRBJ2-7; D gene uncertain. Germline loops: CDR1 SGHRS, CDR2 YFSETQ. V shed 1 base and J shed 3 bases, with 5 bases lying between them. The CDR3 totals 12 residues. The CDR3 coding sequence is TGCGCCAGCAGCTTGAACTTCTACGAGCAGTACTTC. It encodes CASSLNFYEQYF.

This clone was seen just once. V usage is TRBV19 and J usage is TRBJ1-5; 11 nucleotides align to TRBD1. Germline CDR1 and CDR2: LNHDA and SQIVND (reference sequence). The length of the CDR3 is 17 residues. J gave up 6 bases and V 6 bases, and 13 bases lay outside the gene matches. For the CDR3, the DNA is TGTGCCAGTAGAATCAGACAGGACAGGGGGCTTAGTCAGCCCCAGCATTTT. This encodes CASRIRQDRGLSQPQHF.

V and J are TRBV15 and TRBJ2-1; a weak D match, TRBD1 (5 bases). The V gene lost 0 bases and the J gene lost 5 bases, with 8 bases spanning the gap. The CDR3 totals 14 residues. Germline V CDR1 and CDR2: LNHNV, YYDKDF (reference sequence). The CDR3 DNA reads as TGTGCCACCAGCAGAGACAGGGTCAACAATGAGCAGTTCTTC. This translates into CATSRDRVNNEQFF.

This clone occurred once. V is TRBV18 and J is TRBJ2-3; D is uncertain. Trimming pared 6 bases from V and 2 bases from J, leaving 15 bases between. In germline, CDR1 is KGHSH, CDR2 LQKENI. The CDR3 has 15 residues. The CDR3 region is CASSTTERATDTQYF. CDR3 DNA: TGTGCCAGCTCCACCACCGAACGAGCCACAGATACGCAGTATTTT.

The rearrangement joins TRBV19 to TRBJ1-1; D ambiguous. V shed 1 base and J shed 0 bases, with 9 bases lying between them. This CDR3 comprises 15 residues. From germline, CDR1 is LNHDA and CDR2 SQIVND (reference sequence). The CDR3 reads CASSIVLTMNTEAFF. The CDR3 region has the DNA TGTGCCAGTAGTATAGTCCTGACGATGAACACTGAAGCTTTCTTT.

This rearrangement joins TRBV6-2 or TRBV6-3 to TRBJ2-1; 9 positions agree with TRBD2. Germline CDR1 MNHEY, CDR2 SVGEGT. CDR3 length: 14 residues. J lost 8 bases, V lost 5 bases, and 7 bases had no gene match. CDR3 amino acids: CASSRPGLADEQFF. The CDR3 nucleotides read TGTGCCAGCAGTCGCCCGGGACTAGCTGATGAGCAGTTCTTC.

This chain connects TRBV6-5 to TRBJ2-1; 8 nucleotides line up with TRBD2. CDR1 and CDR2 from the germline V gene are MNHEY and SVGAGI. Unmatched junction bases numbered 9, after V lost 0 bases and J lost 8 bases. CDR3 length: 16 residues. DNA of the CDR3: TGTGCCAGCAGTTACTCGTTTGGGACTAGTGTGTATGAGCAGTTCTTC. Translating it yields CASSYSFGTSVYEQFF.

The chain is built from TRBV25-1 and TRBJ1-2; TRBD1 matches at 11 bases. The CDR3 is made up of 15 amino acids. The ends lost 3 bases at V and 9 bases at J; junction bases unmatched: 9. Germline-derived CDR1 and CDR2 are MGHDK and SYGVNS. The CDR3 region is CASSDAGTGGTCYTF. The CDR3 DNA reads as TGTGCCAGCAGTGACGCCGGGACAGGGGGTACATGCTACACCTTC.

The chain uses TRBV11-3 and TRBJ2-7; no definite D call. Germline V gene sequence: CDR1 SGHNT, CDR2 YENEEA. V was cut by 5 bases and J by 8 bases, with 16 bases left in between. The CDR3 is 13 amino acids. CDR3 residues: CASSRMDAYKQYF. The CDR3 nucleotides are TGTGCCAGCAGCCGAATGGACGCGTATAAGCAGTACTTC.